Listed below are T cell receptor beta chains from one sample, sequenced in a study of blood T cell repertoires in COVID-19. The protocol was immunoSEQ multiplex PCR, while the TCRdb copy is restricted to in-frame clones and leaves out a portion. The repertoire has some 40,000 clones, around 80% of them found once; the top ten carry about two fifths. Material: peripheral blood. The source is an older man with active or convalescent COVID-19. The CDR3 runs from the conserved cysteine through the conserved F or W. D genes are given only for firm matches. Clone size appears in some rows only: once, few, many, or a class for an expanded clone.

D	size	J	V	CDR3	DNA
TRBD2	NA	TRBJ2-1	TRBV5-4	CASSLDGTNYNEQFF	TGTGCCAGCAGCTTGGACGGGACTAATTACAATGAGCAGTTCTTC
NA	few	TRBJ2-3	TRBV24-1	CATSDSNSLLNTDTQYF	TGTGCCACCAGTGATTCGAACTCCCTGCTGAACACAGATACGCAGTATTTT
NA	NA	TRBJ1-1	TRBV14	CASSQETETLNTEAFF	TGTGCCAGCAGCCAAGAAACAGAGACATTGAACACTGAAGCTTTCTTT
NA	NA	TRBJ2-5	TRBV28	CASSSTRLTQYF	TGTGCCAGCAGTTCGACCAGGTTGACCCAGTACTTC
TRBD1	NA	TRBJ2-7	TRBV7-2	CASSLVGQGPYEQYF	TGTGCCAGCAGCTTAGTGGGACAGGGCCCCTACGAGCAGTACTTC
TRBD1	NA	TRBJ2-3	TRBV6-5	CASSRGPDTQYF	TGTGCCAGCAGCAGGGGGCCAGATACGCAGTATTTT
TRBD2	NA	TRBJ2-1	TRBV6-1	CASSGAVAGGYNEQFF	TGTGCCAGCAGTGGAGCCGTAGCGGGGGGATACAATGAGCAGTTCTTC
TRBD1	NA	TRBJ2-7	TRBV28	CASRVQGGAYEQYF	TGTGCCAGCAGGGTACAGGGGGGAGCCTACGAGCAGTACTTC
NA	once	TRBJ1-2	TRBV7-2	CASSPSTGTLANYGYTF	TGTGCCAGCAGCCCCAGCACCGGGACACTAGCTAACTATGGCTACACCTTC
TRBD1	once	TRBJ2-7	TRBV7-2	CASSSTGTAYEQYF	TGTGCCAGCAGCTCGACCGGGACAGCCTACGAGCAGTACTTC
TRBD2	NA	TRBJ2-7	TRBV4-2	CASSQGLAGGSEQYF	TGTGCCAGCAGCCAAGGACTAGCGGGGGGGTCCGAGCAGTACTTC
TRBD2	once	TRBJ2-1	TRBV6-5	CASSYGGGSNEQFF	TGTGCCAGCAGTTACGGCGGGGGGAGCAATGAGCAGTTCTTC
NA	NA	TRBJ1-5	TRBV5-1	CASSLGGSNQPQHF	TGCGCCAGCAGCTTAGGCGGAAGCAATCAGCCCCAGCATTTT
NA	NA	TRBJ2-7	TRBV28	CASSNPDRFSYEQYF	TGTGCCAGCAGTAATCCAGACAGGTTCTCCTACGAGCAGTACTTC
NA	NA	TRBJ1-3	TRBV15	CATSRDKTTGNTIYF	TGTGCCACCAGCAGAGATAAGACAACTGGAAACACCATATATTTT
TRBD1	NA	TRBJ2-3	TRBV4-1	CASSDRTGGLTDTQYF	TGCGCCAGCAGCGACCGGACAGGGGGCCTCACAGATACGCAGTATTTT